This T cell receptor (beta chain) was profiled in a study of cytomegalovirus exposure and HLA in healthy donors. Findings of the study overall: Within an earlier analysis, most TCR beta V segments proved productive either about 90% or about 30% of the time.

A note on this clone: The antigen remains unidentified.

Germline lookup yields CDR1 ENHRY and CDR2 SYGVKD. This CDR3 is built from 13 residues. Germline trimming cut 9 bases from V and 2 bases from J; bases unmatched to any gene: 4. Both 60 Vbeta primers and 13 Jbeta primers went into the PCR. Clones were read by immunoSEQ multiplex PCR, and TCRdb kept only the in-frame ones, dropping some. The repertoire holds about 200,000 clones, with around three quarters as singletons. The specimen sequenced was PBMCs. The sequence was obtained from a man aged 40-55 years in good health and CMV-seronegative. The chain employs TRBV10-3 and TRBJ1-3, with TRBD1 matching 7 bases. The chain's CDR3 is CAMAGQTGNTIYF. As DNA, the CDR3 is TGTGCCATGGCGGGACAGACTGGAAACACCATATATTTT.